Each of the 12 T cell receptor beta chains below was sequenced from the same sample in a study of beta chain features in type 1 diabetes. The whole isolated RNA underwent reverse transcription, so sequencing captured expressed TCRB transcripts. The repertoire was sequenced with immunoSEQ multiplex PCR; TCRdb's copy has only in-frame clones and lacks some. Of roughly 370,000 clones listed, approximately 14% are singletons. Specimen: naive CD4+ T cells from blood. The receptors here all came from a man between 25 and 39 years old in good health.

This clone was recorded a few times. This sequence joins TRBV30 and TRBJ2-3; D may be TRBD2 (6 bases). The germline V gene encodes CDR1 GTSNPN and CDR2 SVGIG (reference sequence). The CDR3 totals 15 residues. The V end was cut by 0 bases, the J end by 4 bases, with 14 bases between. CDR3 loop: CAWSVGGAWADTQYF. For the CDR3, the DNA is TGTGCCTGGAGTGTAGGAGGGGCGTGGGCAGATACGCAGTATTTT.

The rearrangement uses TRBV11-2 and TRBJ2-7; 11 nucleotides align to TRBD2. This CDR3 spans 15 amino acids. Germline values: CDR1 SGHAT, CDR2 FQNNGV. Trimming took 1 base from V and 3 from J; bases not matched to a gene: 2. CDR3 amino acids: CASSLVAGGYYEQYV. The CDR3 DNA reads as TGTGCCAGCAGCTTAGTAGCGGGAGGGTACTACGAGCAGTACGTC.

This chain connects TRBV20-1 to TRBJ2-5; no clear D. V dropped 3 bases and J dropped 7 bases, with 0 bases sitting between them. The length of the CDR3 is 8 residues. Germline assignment: CDR1 DFQATT and CDR2 SNEGSKA (reference sequence). For the CDR3, the DNA is TGCAGTGCTAGGACCCAGTACTTC. Translation: CSARTQYF.

This sequence joins TRBV18 and TRBJ2-5; 7 bases map to TRBD1. The V gene end was trimmed by 5 bases and the J gene end by 4 bases; junction bases not matched to a gene: 1. Germline CDR1 KGHSH, CDR2 LQKENI. CDR3 length: 12 amino acids. CDR3 amino acids: CASSRTGETQYF. The CDR3 nucleotides are TGTGCCAGCTCAAGGACAGGAGAGACCCAGTACTTC. Variable domain in full (rest from reference TRBV18 and TRBJ2-5): NAGVMQNPRHLVRRRGQEARLRCSPMKGHSHVYWYRQLPEEGLKFMVYLQKENIIDESGMPKERFSAEFPKEGPSILRIQQVVRGDSAAYFCASSRTGETQYFGPGTRLLVL.

This clone showed up just a few times. V and J are TRBV7-2 and TRBJ2-5; D gene unclear. Germline lookup yields CDR1 SGHTA and CDR2 FQGNSA. The CDR3 extends over 13 amino acids. The V gene lost 4 bases and the J gene lost 5 bases, with 11 bases spanning the gap. The CDR3 DNA follows: TGTGCCAGCAGCTCGCCCGGGCGGGAGACCCAGTACTTC. It codes for CASSSPGRETQYF.

This clone turned up a few times. The V and J genes are TRBV27 and TRBJ1-6; no definite D call. Germline V lookup: CDR1 MNHEY, CDR2 SMNVEV (reference sequence). Trimming removed 7 bases from V and 0 bases from J, with 13 bases in between. The CDR3 sequence is 16 residues long. CDR3 nucleotides: TGTGCCAGCACCTATCTGGGGAGCTCCTATAATTCACCCCTCCACTTT. It yields the protein CASTYLGSSYNSPLHF.

V gene TRBV6-6 combines with J gene TRBJ1-1; D might be TRBD1 (5 bases). The germline gives CDR1 MNHNY, CDR2 SVGAGI (reference sequence). The CDR3 contains 14 residues. Trimming removed 2 bases from V and 1 base from J, with 8 bases in between. The CDR3 spells CASSYRGGNTEAFF. Here the CDR3 DNA reads TGTGCCAGCAGTTACCGGGGCGGGAACACTGAAGCTTTCTTT.

This clone occurred a few times. The rearrangement joins TRBV25-1 to TRBJ2-5; 8 bases align to TRBD2. The CDR3 runs 14 residues. Germline CDR1 reads MGHDK; CDR2 reads SYGVNS. J gave up 5 bases and V 5 bases, and 7 bases lay outside the gene matches. CDR3 protein: CASSFAGGMETQYF. Written as DNA, the CDR3 is TGTGCCAGCAGTTTCGCGGGGGGCATGGAGACCCAGTACTTC.

The table lists this clone with a few counts. CDR3: CASSHRTGSGNTIYF. CDR3 DNA: TGCGCCAGCAGCCATCGGACAGGCTCTGGAAACACCATATATTTT. This chain connects TRBV4-3 to TRBJ1-3; 7 bases are shared with TRBD1. Germline assignment: CDR1 LGHNA and CDR2 YSLEER. The CDR3 consists of 15 residues. With V trimmed by 3 bases and J by 0 bases, 2 bases remained unmatched.

V is TRBV6-1 and J is TRBJ2-5, with D tentatively TRBD1 (6 bases). Germline values: CDR1 MNHNS, CDR2 SASEGT. The CDR3 is 15 residues long. V lost 5 bases and J lost 5, with 18 bases in between. This CDR3 is CASSSSPRGLETQYF. CDR3 in DNA: TGTGCCAGCAGTTCTTCCCCCAGGGGCTTGGAGACCCAGTACTTC.

This clone was counted between two and nine times. V is TRBV25-1 and J is TRBJ1-1, with D perhaps matching TRBD1 (5 bases). There are 15 residues in the CDR3. CDR1 is MGHDK and CDR2 is SYGVNS in the germline V gene. V dropped 2 bases and J dropped 0 bases, with 10 bases sitting between them. CDR3 in amino acids: CASSETGLVNTEAFF. The CDR3 region has the DNA TGTGCCAGCAGTGAAACGGGGCTGGTGAACACTGAAGCTTTCTTT.

This clone was picked up a small number of times. The chain uses TRBV9 and TRBJ2-2; a weak D match, TRBD1 (6 bases). The V gene lost 6 bases and the J gene lost 0 bases, with 12 bases spanning the gap. CDR3 length equals 15 residues. Germline V lookup: CDR1 SGDLS, CDR2 YYNGEE. The CDR3 spells CASTLDSSNTGELFF. In DNA, the CDR3 is TGTGCCAGCACCCTGGACAGTTCGAACACCGGGGAGCTGTTTTTT.